This record covers a single TCR beta chain. This sample was included in a study of response to subunit inactivated influenza vaccine. Germline V lookup: CDR1 LGHNA, CDR2 YSLEER. The CDR3 has 15 amino acids. The V and J ends lost 0 bases and 4 bases, in that order; junction bases with no gene match: 3. TCRdb redid the calling of the RT-PCR reads with MiXCR, one entry per CDR3 protein. The table lists about 500,000 distinct CDR3 sequences, around 7.7% of them singletons. This clonotype was obtained from a man between 50 and 69 years old who received an inactivated influenza vaccine. The sample was PBMCs from blood, taken about 23 months after vaccination. The rearrangement links TRBV4-3 to TRBJ1-5, with 7 bases lining up with TRBD1. Here the CDR3 DNA reads TGCGCCAGCAGCCAAGACAGGGGGGTAAATCAGCCCCAGCATTTT. It specifies CASSQDRGVNQPQHF.